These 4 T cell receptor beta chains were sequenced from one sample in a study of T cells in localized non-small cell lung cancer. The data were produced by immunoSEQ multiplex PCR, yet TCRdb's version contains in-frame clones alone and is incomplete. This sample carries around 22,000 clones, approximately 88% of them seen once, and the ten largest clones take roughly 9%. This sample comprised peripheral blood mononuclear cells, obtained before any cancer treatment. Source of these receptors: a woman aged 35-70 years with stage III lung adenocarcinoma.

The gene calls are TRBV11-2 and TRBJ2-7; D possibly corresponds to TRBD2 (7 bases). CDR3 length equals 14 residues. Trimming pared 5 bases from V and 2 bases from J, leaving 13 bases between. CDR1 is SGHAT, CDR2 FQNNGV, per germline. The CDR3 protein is CASSLGGGPYEQYF. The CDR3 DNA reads TGTGCCAGCAGCCTGGGGGGGGGCCCCTACGAGCAGTACTTC. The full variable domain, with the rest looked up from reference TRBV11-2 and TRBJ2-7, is EAGVAQSPRYKIIEKRQSVAFWCNPISGHATLYWYQQILGQGPKLLIQFQNNGVVDDSQLPKDRFSAERLKGVDSTLKIQPAKLEDSAVYLCASSLGGGPYEQYFGPGTRLTVT.

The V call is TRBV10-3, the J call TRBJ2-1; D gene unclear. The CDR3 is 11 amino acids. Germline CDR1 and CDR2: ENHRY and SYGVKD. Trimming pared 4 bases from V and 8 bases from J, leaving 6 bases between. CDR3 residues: CAISARDEQFF. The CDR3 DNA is TGTGCCATCAGTGCGAGAGATGAGCAGTTCTTC.

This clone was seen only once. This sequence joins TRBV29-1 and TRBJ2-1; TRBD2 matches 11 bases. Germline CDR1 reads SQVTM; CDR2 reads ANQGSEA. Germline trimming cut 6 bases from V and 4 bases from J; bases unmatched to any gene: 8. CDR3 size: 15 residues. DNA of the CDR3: TGCAGCGTCGTCCCACTAGCGGGAGAGTACAATGAGCAGTTCTTC. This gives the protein CSVVPLAGEYNEQFF.

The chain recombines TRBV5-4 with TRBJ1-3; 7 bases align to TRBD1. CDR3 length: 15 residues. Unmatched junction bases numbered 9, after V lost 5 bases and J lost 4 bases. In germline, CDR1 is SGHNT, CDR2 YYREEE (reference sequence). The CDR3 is CASSRQGLGGNTIYF. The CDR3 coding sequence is TGTGCCAGCAGTCGACAGGGTTTGGGAGGAAACACCATATATTTT.